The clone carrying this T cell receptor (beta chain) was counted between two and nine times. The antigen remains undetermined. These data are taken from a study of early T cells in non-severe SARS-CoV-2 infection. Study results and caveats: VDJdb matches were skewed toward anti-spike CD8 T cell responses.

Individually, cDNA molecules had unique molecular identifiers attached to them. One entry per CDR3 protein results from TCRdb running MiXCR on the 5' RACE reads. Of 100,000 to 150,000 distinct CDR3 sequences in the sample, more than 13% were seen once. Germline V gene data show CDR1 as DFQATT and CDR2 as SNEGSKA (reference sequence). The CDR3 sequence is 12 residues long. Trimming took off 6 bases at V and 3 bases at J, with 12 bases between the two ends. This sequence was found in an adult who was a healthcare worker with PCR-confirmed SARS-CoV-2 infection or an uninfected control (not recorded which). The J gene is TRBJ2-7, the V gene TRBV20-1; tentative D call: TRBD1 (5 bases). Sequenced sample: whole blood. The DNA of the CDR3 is TGCAGTGCCGCAGGGTCGGACTACGAGCAGTACTTC. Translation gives CSAAGSDYEQYF.